This T cell receptor (beta chain) was profiled in a study of metastatic and nonmetastatic thyroid tumors. On the study more broadly: The authors compared repertoires across blood and tumor or nodule tissue from malignant and benign thyroid patients. Whole-study findings and limits: When malignant thyroid tumors were compared with benign nodules, TCR beta diversity was reportedly significantly higher in the malignant tumors. This held in both blood and tumor samples.

Germline-derived CDR1 and CDR2 are SNHLY and FYNNEI. V was shortened by 5 bases and J by 0 bases, with 10 bases between the two germline ends. The CDR3 loop spans 14 amino acids. Every patient underwent thyroid surgery untreated. This clone appeared a few times. Antigen specificity is unknown. How the authors handled the data: Researchers built a distant-metastasis classifier for papillary thyroid cancer that drew on CDR3 differences across clinicopathological groups. MiXCR reprocessed the PCR reads for TCRdb. The V and J calls and clone size are TCRdb's, not the authors'. The sample includes 14,000 or so clones, roughly 25% of them seen just once.

Sequenced input: tumor tissue. The V and J genes are TRBV2 and TRBJ2-5; no firm D call. The TCR originated in a female donor with papillary thyroid cancer or a benign thyroid nodule (not recorded which). Some clones in this sample may be carry-over from other donors' samples. For the CDR3, the DNA is TGTGCCAGCAGTAAGGACCGAAACCAAGAGACCCAGTACTTC. Its protein is CASSKDRNQETQYF.